This is a list of T cell receptor beta chains from one sample in a study of early T cells in non-severe SARS-CoV-2 infection. TCRdb re-called the 5' RACE reads through MiXCR, storing one row per CDR3 protein. The sample contains around 48,000 distinct CDR3 sequences, less than 15% of which appear only once. Sequenced sample: whole blood. All receptors come from an adult who was a healthcare worker with PCR-confirmed SARS-CoV-2 infection or an uninfected control (not recorded which). Both conserved end residues are part of each CDR3. Fields, in order: J gene, clone size, D gene, V gene, CDR3 protein, CDR3 DNA. A D gene is named only where the DNA matches it firmly. Only part of the rows carry a size: once, few, many, or a class if the clone is expanded.

TRBJ1-1 . . TRBV5-1 CASSARQDVNTEAFF TGCGCCAGCAGCGCCCGACAGGATGTGAACACTGAAGCTTTCTTT
TRBJ2-1 many TRBD2 TRBV27 CASSPTGGSEQFF TGTGCCAGCAGTCCCACCGGGGGGAGTGAGCAGTTCTTC
TRBJ1-2 many . TRBV7-9 CASSPQGLGRYTF TGTGCCAGCAGCCCCCAGGGGCTCGGGCGCTACACCTTC
TRBJ1-1 many . TRBV20-1 CSARDRGLGTEAFF TGCAGTGCTAGAGATCGGGGGTTAGGCACTGAAGCTTTCTTT
TRBJ2-3 many . TRBV18 CASSPPDTISTDTQYF TGTGCCAGCTCACCACCGGACACCATTAGCACAGATACGCAGTATTTT
TRBJ1-2 many . TRBV28 CASSLRTYGYTF TGTGCCAGCAGTTTACGGACCTATGGCTACACCTTC
TRBJ2-2 many . TRBV7-2 CASTRQTLLNTGELFF TGTGCCAGCACCCGACAGACTTTATTGAACACCGGGGAGCTGTTTTTT
TRBJ2-2 few TRBD1 TRBV29-1 CSVGDRGYSGELFF TGCAGCGTCGGGGACAGGGGGTATTCCGGGGAGCTGTTTTTT
TRBJ2-7 many . TRBV12-3/TRBV12-4 CASSPNPYEQYF TGTGCCAGCAGTCCCAACCCCTACGAGCAGTACTTC
TRBJ2-2 . TRBD2 TRBV6-5 CASRSSGRFTGELFF TGTGCCAGCAGATCTAGCGGGAGGTTCACCGGGGAGCTGTTTTTT
TRBJ2-3 few TRBD1 TRBV29-1 CSVDGQALTDTQYF TGCAGCGTTGATGGACAGGCCCTCACAGATACGCAGTATTTT
TRBJ1-2 many . TRBV2 CASRGWGSYGYTF TGTGCCAGTAGAGGCTGGGGGAGCTATGGCTACACCTTC
TRBJ2-7 . . TRBV6-5 CASSYGTPYEQYF TGTGCCAGCAGTTACGGGACCCCCTACGAGCAGTACTTC
TRBJ2-1 many TRBD1 TRBV20-1 CSAAGGQGSYNEQFF TGCAGTGCCGCAGGGGGACAGGGATCCTACAATGAGCAGTTCTTC
TRBJ2-2 many . TRBV18 CASSPERRTANTGELFF TGTGCCAGCTCACCGGAGAGGAGGACGGCGAACACCGGGGAGCTGTTTTTT
TRBJ2-2 few . TRBV9 CASSVSGTNTGELFF TGTGCCAGCAGCGTATCAGGGACGAACACCGGGGAGCTGTTTTTT
TRBJ2-2 many . TRBV3-1 CASSQGNTGELFF TGTGCCAGCAGCCAGGGAAACACCGGGGAGCTGTTTTTT
TRBJ2-1 few . TRBV6-2/TRBV6-3 CASSRGTSSYNEQFF TGTGCCAGCAGTCGCGGGACTTCCTCCTACAATGAGCAGTTCTTC
TRBJ2-1 few TRBD2 TRBV5-1 CASSLLAGGLYNEQFF TGCGCCAGCAGCCTACTAGCGGGGGGACTTTACAATGAGCAGTTCTTC
TRBJ1-3 . . TRBV19 CASSLGGSSGNTIYF TGTGCCAGTAGCCTGGGCGGGAGCTCTGGAAACACCATATATTTT
TRBJ2-4 many TRBD2 TRBV9 CASSETSGVAKNIQYF TGTGCCAGCAGCGAGACTAGCGGGGTAGCCAAAAACATTCAGTACTTC
TRBJ1-4 few TRBD1 TRBV12-3/TRBV12-4 CASRLRDRATNEKLFF TGTGCCAGCAGACTAAGGGACAGAGCAACTAATGAAAAACTGTTTTTT
TRBJ1-2 few TRBD1 TRBV10-3 CAISSPGQENYGYTF TGTGCCATCAGTTCCCCGGGACAGGAGAACTATGGCTACACCTTC